This entry lists 17 T cell receptor beta chains sequenced from one sample in a study of blood T cell repertoires in COVID-19. Sequenced by immunoSEQ multiplex PCR; TCRdb stores in-frame clones only, minus some. This sample yields approximately 52,000 clones, of which under 90% are seen a single time; approximately 14% belongs to the top ten. The sequencing input was peripheral blood. The receptor set was obtained from a man between 65 and 80 years old with acute or convalescent COVID-19.

This clone showed up just once. The rearrangement uses TRBV19 and TRBJ2-7; 8 positions match TRBD1. CDR1 and CDR2 (germline): LNHDA, SQIVND (reference sequence). The CDR3 runs 15 residues. Trimming removed 6 bases from V and 2 bases from J; junction bases left unmatched: 9. The CDR3 loop reads CASRLTGGTTYEQYF. CDR3 bases: TGTGCCAGTAGGCTAACAGGGGGGACCACCTACGAGCAGTACTTC.

The gene calls are TRBV4-3 and TRBJ1-3, with 9 positions matching TRBD1. The CDR3 spans 16 residues. V lost 4 bases to trimming and J lost 1 base; unmatched junction nucleotides: 5. Germline V CDR1 and CDR2: LGHNA, YSLEER. The CDR3 sequence: CASSPTGGFSGNTIYF. The DNA for the CDR3 is TGCGCCAGCAGCCCCACAGGGGGCTTTTCTGGAAACACCATATATTTT.

The V gene is TRBV5-1, the J gene TRBJ1-3; 8 bases agree with TRBD1. CDR1 is SGHRS, CDR2 YFSETQ, per germline. This CDR3 has 13 residues. Germline trimming cut 4 bases from V and 4 bases from J; bases unmatched to any gene: 1. CDR3 amino acids: CASSRDRGNTIYF. CDR3 nucleotide sequence: TGCGCCAGCAGCAGGGACAGGGGAAACACCATATATTTT.

To note about this clone: The same CDR3 is also encoded by other DNA sequences in this sample. The chain couples TRBV5-8 to TRBJ1-5; perhaps TRBD1 as D (6 bases). The ends were cut back, 1 base at V and 0 bases at J, with 8 bases in the middle. There are 15 residues in the CDR3. Per the germline V gene, CDR1 is SGHTS and CDR2 is YDEGEE. The CDR3 loop is CASSLRGTSNQPQHF. The CDR3 nucleotides are TGTGCCAGCAGCTTGAGGGGGACTAGCAATCAGCCCCAGCATTTT.

This chain uses TRBV7-2 with TRBJ2-1, with a possible D match to TRBD2 (6 bases). Germline lookup yields CDR1 SGHTA and CDR2 FQGNSA. The CDR3 loop spans 14 amino acids. V lost 3 bases to trimming and J lost 0 bases, with 6 bases between them. The CDR3 loop reads CASSLTSSYNEQFF. CDR3 in DNA: TGTGCCAGCAGCTTGACTAGCTCCTACAATGAGCAGTTCTTC.

The chain recombines TRBV2 with TRBJ2-7, with TRBD1 matching over 9 bases. J gave up 4 bases and V 6 bases, and 10 bases lay outside the gene matches. The CDR3 is made up of 15 amino acids. Germline V CDR1 and CDR2: SNHLY, FYNNEI. The CDR3 here is CASRATGGGSYEQYF. The DNA of the CDR3 is TGTGCCAGCAGGGCTACAGGGGGCGGGAGTTACGAGCAGTACTTC.

The rearrangement links TRBV29-1 to TRBJ2-2; D remains ambiguous. CDR1 and CDR2 from the germline V gene are SQVTM and ANQGSEA. The V end lost 6 bases, the J end lost 1 base, and 9 bases lay between the germline ends. This CDR3 region has 13 residues. The CDR3 DNA follows: TGCAGCGTCGACGACAAGAACACCGGGGAGCTGTTTTTT. It translates to CSVDDKNTGELFF.

The J gene is TRBJ1-2, the V gene TRBV4-1; the match to TRBD1 covers 7 bases. V lost 8 bases and J lost 8; bases outside the gene matches: 17. The CDR3 consists of 15 residues. Germline CDR1 reads MGHRA; CDR2 reads YSYEKL. CDR3 bases: TGCGCCAGCTCCGGGACAGCGAACCTAGAGGTGGGCTACACCTTC. This encodes CASSGTANLEVGYTF.

A single count supports this clone. The rearrangement uses TRBV5-8 and TRBJ1-2; tentatively, D is TRBD1 (5 bases). CDR3 size: 12 residues. V gave up 0 bases and J gave up 8 bases, with 8 bases separating them. Germline CDR1 SGHTS, CDR2 YDEGEE. In DNA, the CDR3 is TGTGCCAGCAGCTTGGAGGGGAAGGGCTACACCTTC. The encoded protein is CASSLEGKGYTF.

The chain employs TRBV4-2 and TRBJ1-2; TRBD1 agrees at 7 bases. Germline CDR1 reads LGHNA; CDR2 reads YNFKEQ. This CDR3 region has 15 residues. V shed 4 bases, J shed 3 bases, and the junction held 8 bases outside the gene matches. This CDR3 reads CASSLRTGHDYGYTF. Written as DNA, the CDR3 is TGTGCCAGCAGCCTTAGGACAGGCCATGACTATGGCTACACCTTC.

The chain couples TRBV5-1 to TRBJ1-2; 10 bases match TRBD1. This CDR3 is 17 amino acids long. Germline trimming cut 6 bases from V and 0 bases from J; bases unmatched to any gene: 11. CDR1 and CDR2 (germline): SGHRS, YFSETQ. The CDR3 nucleotides are TGCGCCAGCAAACCGGGACAGGGGACTTTAGCTAACTATGGCTACACCTTC. Its translation is CASKPGQGTLANYGYTF.

V gene TRBV24-1 combines with J gene TRBJ2-5; 10 bases are a match to TRBD1. This CDR3 is built from 17 residues. V lost 3 bases, J lost 1 base, and 7 bases stayed unmatched. Germline V CDR1 and CDR2: KGHDR, SFDVKD. The chain's CDR3 is CATSDRRQGALQETQYF. The CDR3 DNA is TGTGCCACCAGTGATCGCCGACAGGGGGCCCTCCAAGAGACCCAGTACTTC.

This sequence joins TRBV4-2 and TRBJ2-5; 7 bases match TRBD2. The J segment lost 0 bases and the V segment lost 1 base, leaving 2 bases of the junction unmatched. Per germline, CDR1 LGHNA and CDR2 YNFKEQ. The CDR3 has 15 amino acids. Written as DNA, the CDR3 is TGTGCCAGCAGCCAAGGGGGGAGGGACCAAGAGACCCAGTACTTC. It yields the protein CASSQGGRDQETQYF.

This sequence joins TRBV2 and TRBJ1-1; 7 bases fit TRBD1. The CDR3 is 13 residues long. Germline CDR1 is SNHLY and CDR2 is FYNNEI. V lost 5 bases, J lost 8 bases, and 8 bases stayed unmatched. The CDR3 protein is CASSLTGKGEAFF. The DNA of the CDR3 is TGTGCCAGCAGTCTGACAGGGAAGGGAGAAGCTTTCTTT.

The CDR3 sequence: CASRWSSGANVLTF. The CDR3 DNA reads as TGTGCCAGTAGATGGAGCTCTGGGGCCAACGTCCTGACTTTC. V and J are TRBV19 and TRBJ2-6; D is unresolved. The length of the CDR3 is 14 residues. V was cut by 6 bases and J by 0 bases, with 6 bases left in between. Per the germline V gene, CDR1 is LNHDA and CDR2 is SQIVND (reference sequence).

The chain has TRBV19 and TRBJ1-5; the match to TRBD1 covers 7 bases. With V trimmed by 7 bases and J by 0 bases, 6 bases remained unmatched. The CDR3 sequence is 15 residues long. Germline assignment: CDR1 LNHDA and CDR2 SQIVND (reference sequence). The CDR3 bases are TGTGCCAGTAAAGATGGGACAGTTAGCAATCAGCCCCAGCATTTT. It specifies CASKDGTVSNQPQHF.

The CDR3 is CASSLEGGGKPQHF. CDR3 nucleotides: TGCGCCAGCAGCTTGGAGGGCGGAGGTAAGCCCCAGCATTTT. This chain links TRBV5-1 with TRBJ1-5; no clear D gene. This CDR3 is built from 14 residues. Germline CDR1 and CDR2: SGHRS and YFSETQ. V lost 0 bases to trimming and J lost 8 bases, with 12 bases between them. The whole variable domain, remainder taken from reference TRBV5-1 and TRBJ1-5, is KAGVTQTPRYLIKTRGQQVTLSCSPISGHRSVSWYQQTPGQGLQFLFEYFSETQRNKGNFPGRFSGRQFSNSRSEMNVSTLELGDSALYLCASSLEGGGKPQHFGDGTRLSIL.